What follows is one TCR delta chain and its context. The antigen remains undetermined. The source of the sample is a study of Vδ1+ human thymocytes. Study results and limitations: Thymic TRG and TRD repertoires appeared highly polyclonal, with Gaussian CDR3 length distributions.

The CDR3 has 22 residues. Losses at the gene ends were 5 bases for V and 3 bases for J; bases not matched to a gene: 24. The germline V gene encodes CDR1 TSWWSYY and CDR2 QGS. The template was reverse-transcribed extracted RNA. Multiplex PCR used pooled V-gene forward primers and a constant-region reverse primer to amplify CDR3s. TCRdb re-analyzed the multiplex PCR reads via CATT. The sample consists of about 58,000 delta-chain clones, more than 12% of them appearing once. This clonotype was obtained from a girl less than two years old who had congenital heart surgery. The gene calls are TRDV1 and TRDJ1; 13 bases fit TRDD3. The source material was Vdelta1+ gamma-delta thymocytes from the thymus. Subset described: FACS-sorted CD3+ TCRalphabeta- TCRVdelta1+ TCRVdelta2- thymocytes. The CDR3 protein is CALGKGGPSYGLGDTGPDKLIF. In nucleotides, the CDR3 is TGTGCTCTTGGGAAAGGAGGGCCTTCCTACGGACTGGGGGATACGGGGCCCGATAAACTCATCTTT.